These 26 T cell receptor beta chains originate from one sample sequenced in a study of T cell repertoires in cytomegalovirus infection. TCRdb redid the calling of the reads with MiXCR, one entry per CDR3 protein. Among approximately 700,000 distinct CDR3 sequences listed, 35% were seen once. The material sequenced was PBMCs. The receptors were sampled from a human donor in good health (CMV status not recorded). Some clones in this sample may be carry-over from other donors' samples.

The V call is TRBV12-3 or TRBV12-4, the J call TRBJ2-7; 10 nucleotides agree with TRBD1. This CDR3 is 14 amino acids long. V shed 5 bases and J 5 bases; nucleotides not matched to a gene: 6. The CDR3 sequence: CASSETGGSNEQYF. The CDR3 nucleotides are TGTGCCAGCAGTGAGACAGGGGGCTCAAACGAGCAGTACTTC.

This clonotype came up many times. This chain links TRBV7-2 with TRBJ1-1; D might be TRBD1 (5 bases). The length of the CDR3 is 15 residues. CDR1 is SGHTA and CDR2 is FQGNSA in the germline V gene. Deletions cut 3 bases from V and 5 bases from J, with 16 bases between. The CDR3 DNA reads as TGTGCCAGCAGCTTGTACCACGGAGGGGTGACTGAAGCTTTCTTT. The encoded protein is CASSLYHGGVTEAFF. Supplemented by reference TRBV7-2 and TRBJ1-1, the full variable domain reads GAGVSQSPSNKVTEKGKDVELRCDPISGHTALYWYRQSLGQGLEFLIYFQGNSAPDKSGLPSDRFSAERTGGSVSTLTIQRTQQEDSAVYLCASSLYHGGVTEAFFGQGTRLTVV.

This clonotype was observed a single time. The rearrangement uses TRBV27 and TRBJ2-6, with no clear D. The CDR3 extends over 16 amino acids. Germline CDR1 MNHEY, CDR2 SMNVEV (reference sequence). V lost 5 bases and J 0 bases, leaving 11 bases between the germline ends. The CDR3 DNA is TGTGCCAGCAGTGTCACTGACACCTCTGGGGCCAACGTCCTGACTTTC. This gives the protein CASSVTDTSGANVLTF. The full variable domain, with the rest looked up from reference TRBV27 and TRBJ2-6, is EAQVTQNPRYLITVTGKKLTVTCSQNMNHEYMSWYRQDPGLGLRQIYYSMNVEVTDKGDVPEGYKVSRKEKRNFPLILESPSPNQTSLYFCASSVTDTSGANVLTFGAGSRLTVL.

V is TRBV28 and J is TRBJ2-5, with 7 bases identical to TRBD2. The germline gives CDR1 MDHEN, CDR2 SYDVKM. V shed 6 bases, J shed 5 bases, and the junction held 12 bases outside the gene matches. The CDR3 runs 15 residues. The CDR3 DNA is TGTGCCAGCAGCTACGGACTAGTTTCCCCCGAGACCCAGTACTTC. This sequence encodes CASSYGLVSPETQYF.

J is TRBJ1-1 and V is TRBV20-1, with TRBD1 as a possible D gene (5 bases). Germline lookup yields CDR1 DFQATT and CDR2 SNEGSKA (reference sequence). V was clipped by 3 bases and J by 1 base, with 12 bases between them. The CDR3 loop spans 14 amino acids. CDR3 sequence reads: CSARGEIRNTEAFF. The CDR3 nucleotides read TGCAGTGCTAGGGGGGAGATCCGGAACACTGAAGCTTTCTTT.

The genes are TRBV24-1 and TRBJ1-3; weak D call: TRBD1 (5 bases). Germline CDR1 KGHDR, CDR2 SFDVKD. The ends were cut back, 3 bases at V and 4 bases at J, with 15 bases in the middle. This CDR3 comprises 16 residues. The CDR3, as DNA: TGTGCCACCAGTGATCCCAAGGAGGGGACCGGAAACACCATATATTTT. Protein product: CATSDPKEGTGNTIYF.

In regard to this clonotype: Germline is not matched at one junction end, which may reflect a read error. This chain connects TRBV2 to TRBJ2-5, with 7 positions matching TRBD2. Germline V gene data show CDR1 as SNHLY and CDR2 as FYNNEI. There are 15 residues in the CDR3. The CDR3 protein is CASRDGGKAKETQSF. CDR3 DNA sequence: TGTGCCAGCAGGGACGGGGGGAAGGCCAAAGAGACCCAGTCCTTC. Full variable domain (rest looked up from reference TRBV2 and TRBJ2-5): EPEVTQTPSHQVTQMGQEVILRCVPISNHLYFYWYRQILGQKVEFLVSFYNNEISEKSEIFDDQFSVERPDGSNFTLKIRSTKLEDSAMYFCASRDGGKAKETQSFGPGTRLLVL.

In its sample, this clonotype was seen many times. The V call is TRBV7-2, the J call TRBJ2-7, with 10 nucleotides matching TRBD2. The CDR3 spans 15 residues. Germline assignment: CDR1 SGHTA and CDR2 FQGNSA. V lost 0 bases, J lost 6 bases, and 5 bases stayed unmatched. The CDR3 reads CASSLALLAGSEQYF. The CDR3 nucleotides are TGTGCCAGCAGCTTAGCGCTACTAGCGGGAAGCGAGCAGTACTTC.

V is TRBV29-1 and J is TRBJ2-1, with TRBD2 as a possible D gene (6 bases). Per germline, CDR1 SQVTM and CDR2 ANQGSEA. The CDR3 has 16 amino acids. V lost 6 bases, J lost 0 bases, and 18 bases lay in between. The CDR3: CSVPTPTGSSYNEQFF. The CDR3 bases are TGCAGCGTGCCGACCCCTACCGGGAGCTCCTACAATGAGCAGTTCTTC.

This clonotype has at least ten counts. This chain connects TRBV7-8 to TRBJ2-7, with 11 bases aligning to TRBD2. Germline lookup yields CDR1 SGHVS and CDR2 FQNEAQ. The J segment lost 3 bases and the V segment lost 0 bases, leaving 10 bases of the junction unmatched. The CDR3 spans 18 residues. CDR3 amino acids: CASSLARKLAGGLYEQYF. The CDR3 DNA reads as TGTGCCAGCAGCTTAGCGAGGAAGCTAGCGGGGGGCCTCTACGAGCAGTACTTC.

V and J are TRBV7-9 and TRBJ2-1, with D maybe TRBD1 (6 bases). Trimming left V 6 bases short and J 9 bases short, with 9 bases between. There are 11 residues in the CDR3. Germline assignment: CDR1 SEHNR and CDR2 FQNEAQ (reference sequence). CDR3 sequence reads: CASRGAAEQFF. The CDR3 DNA reads TGTGCCAGCAGGGGGGCCGCTGAGCAGTTCTTC.

The sample holds one count of this clonotype. The V and J genes are TRBV2 and TRBJ1-2; D is undetermined. This CDR3 contains 13 residues. CDR1 and CDR2 (germline): SNHLY, FYNNEI. The V end lost 3 bases, the J end lost 4 bases, and 9 bases lay between the germline ends. Written as DNA, the CDR3 is TGTGCCAGCAGTGACGGGGAATCCTATGGCTACACCTTC. This encodes CASSDGESYGYTF.

There are a few counts of this clonotype. The gene calls are TRBV7-3 and TRBJ1-1; D not certain. This CDR3 has 13 amino acids. V lost 4 bases to trimming and J lost 1 base, with 7 bases between them. The germline V gene encodes CDR1 SGHTA and CDR2 FQGTGA. CDR3 sequence reads: CASSSQRNTEAFF. The DNA of the CDR3 is TGTGCCAGCAGCTCCCAAAGGAACACTGAAGCTTTCTTT.

The rearrangement joins TRBV28 to TRBJ1-1; no reliable D call. The CDR3 totals 15 residues. V gave up 6 bases and J gave up 1 base, with 15 bases separating them. The V gene's germline CDR1 is MDHEN and CDR2 SYDVKM. CDR3 bases: TGTGCCAGCAGCCGTCGTCCCGTCGGGAACACTGAAGCTTTCTTT. Its protein is CASSRRPVGNTEAFF.

This clonotype has more than one count but fewer than ten. This chain connects TRBV28 to TRBJ1-1; the D is unclear. The CDR3 extends over 14 amino acids. The V end lost 6 bases, the J end lost 2 bases, and 13 bases lay between the germline ends. The germline V gene has CDR1 MDHEN and CDR2 SYDVKM. The CDR3 region is CASRPPARNTEAFF. The CDR3 DNA follows: TGTGCCAGCAGACCTCCCGCCAGAAACACTGAAGCTTTCTTT.

The table lists this clonotype with a few counts. This rearrangement joins TRBV10-3 to TRBJ2-5, with D hard to call. Germline CDR1 and CDR2: ENHRY and SYGVKD. This CDR3 contains 13 residues. V was pared by 4 bases and J by 4 bases, with 10 bases between. CDR3 sequence: CAISVGQTETQYF. CDR3 DNA sequence: TGTGCCATCAGTGTTGGCCAGACAGAGACCCAGTACTTC.

This clonotype was recorded at least ten times. V is TRBV7-2 and J is TRBJ2-3, with a tentative D call TRBD2 (5 bases). Germline CDR1 and CDR2: SGHTA and FQGNSA. CDR3 length: 18 residues. With 4 bases removed from V and 0 bases from J, the gap between germline ends came to 20 bases. The CDR3 spells CASSSLQREHHSTDTQYF. The CDR3 region has the DNA TGTGCCAGCAGCTCACTACAGAGGGAGCATCATAGCACAGATACGCAGTATTTT.

A note on this clonotype: A much more abundant neighbour one base away suggests this may be a read error. The chain employs TRBV12-3 or TRBV12-4 and TRBJ2-1, with unresolved D. The CDR3 is 16 residues long. CDR3 nucleotides: TGTGCCAGCAGTTTTATCGGTTACAGTCCCTACAATGGGCAGTTCTTC. Its translation is CASSFIGYSPYNGQFF.

The V call is TRBV6-6, the J call TRBJ1-3; tentative D call: TRBD1 (5 bases). This CDR3 is built from 18 residues. The V and J ends lost 0 bases and 1 base respectively, with 16 bases between them. CDR1 is MNHNY, CDR2 SVGAGI, per germline (reference sequence). In DNA, the CDR3 is TGTGCCAGCAGTTACTCTACCTCCCGCGGGGGATCTGGAAACACCATATATTTT. Translated: CASSYSTSRGGSGNTIYF.

This clonotype was counted many times. This chain joins TRBV7-2 and TRBJ2-3; D may be TRBD1 (7 bases). CDR1 and CDR2 from the germline V gene are SGHTA and FQGNSA. The CDR3 loop spans 17 amino acids. V was shortened by 3 bases and J by 4 bases, with 20 bases between the two germline ends. CDR3 region: CASSLGRQGGASDTQYF. The DNA of the CDR3 is TGTGCCAGCAGCTTGGGACGACAGGGAGGTGCGTCAGATACGCAGTATTTT. Using reference TRBV7-2 and TRBJ2-3 for the parts outside the CDR3, the full variable domain is GAGVSQSPSNKVTEKGKDVELRCDPISGHTALYWYRQSLGQGLEFLIYFQGNSAPDKSGLPSDRFSAERTGGSVSTLTIQRTQQEDSAVYLCASSLGRQGGASDTQYFGPGTRLTVL.

A few counts support this clonotype. V is TRBV7-9 and J is TRBJ2-2; D is undetermined. Germline V gene data show CDR1 as SEHNR and CDR2 as FQNEAQ (reference sequence). This CDR3 has 15 residues. V lost 2 bases to trimming and J lost 1 base, with 8 bases between them. This chain's CDR3 is CASSLMAGNTGELFF. Written as DNA, the CDR3 is TGTGCCAGCAGCTTAATGGCAGGGAACACCGGGGAGCTGTTTTTT.

This clonotype was observed a handful of times. V usage is TRBV28 and J usage is TRBJ1-2; D remains unclear. V was shortened by 3 bases and J by 4 bases, with 12 bases between the two germline ends. Germline V gene lookup returns CDR1 MDHEN and CDR2 SYDVKM. This CDR3 contains 14 residues. CDR3 nucleotides: TGTGCCAGCAGTTTGTATGAGACGGGCTATGGCTACACCTTC. Its translation is CASSLYETGYGYTF.

The chain links TRBV12-3 or TRBV12-4 to TRBJ2-5; 12 bases agree with TRBD2. CDR3 length: 18 residues. The J segment lost 3 bases and the V segment lost 9 bases, leaving 17 bases of the junction unmatched. CDR3 sequence (DNA): TGTGCCAGTAGACCTGGGGTCCGACTAGCGGGAGAGGAAGAGACCCAGTACTTC. Protein: CASRPGVRLAGEEETQYF.

The table lists this clonotype with a few counts. The CDR3 nucleotides are TGTGCCAGCAGTGAATTGCGGGGGGCCGAGCAGTTCTTC. This encodes CASSELRGAEQFF. V usage is TRBV6-1 and J usage is TRBJ2-1, with 8 bases lining up with TRBD2. With 2 bases clipped from V and 10 bases from J, the junction kept 4 bases outside the gene matches. The CDR3 totals 13 residues. Germline-derived CDR1 and CDR2 are MNHNS and SASEGT.

This clonotype was recorded many times. The chain links TRBV12-3 or TRBV12-4 to TRBJ1-1, with no clear D. The CDR3 length is 13 residues. With 6 bases removed from V and 0 bases from J, the gap between germline ends came to 8 bases. Here the CDR3 DNA reads TGTGCCAGCAGCCCCGGTCTGAACACTGAAGCTTTCTTT. Amino acids: CASSPGLNTEAFF.

The chain is built from TRBV20-1 and TRBJ1-1; a possible D gene is TRBD1 (6 bases). Per germline, CDR1 DFQATT and CDR2 SNEGSKA (reference sequence). The CDR3 loop spans 14 amino acids. V was trimmed by 1 base and J by 5 bases, leaving 14 bases between them. DNA of the CDR3: TGCAGTGCTAGAGCCTGGGGGCTGGGGACTGAAGCTTTCTTT. It specifies CSARAWGLGTEAFF.